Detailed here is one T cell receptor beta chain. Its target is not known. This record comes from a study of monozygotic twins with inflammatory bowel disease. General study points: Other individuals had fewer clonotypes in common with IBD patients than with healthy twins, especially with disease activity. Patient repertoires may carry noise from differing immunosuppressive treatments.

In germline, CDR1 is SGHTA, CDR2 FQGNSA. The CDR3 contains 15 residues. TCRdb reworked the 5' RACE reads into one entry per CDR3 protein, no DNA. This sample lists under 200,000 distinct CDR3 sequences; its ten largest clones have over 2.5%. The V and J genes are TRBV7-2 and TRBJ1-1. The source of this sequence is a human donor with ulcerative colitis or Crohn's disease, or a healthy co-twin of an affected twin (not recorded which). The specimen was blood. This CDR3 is CASSLGFPMNTEAFF.